Following are 8 T cell receptor beta chains from one sample sequenced in a study of T cell repertoires in cytomegalovirus infection. Via MiXCR, TCRdb re-called the reads, giving one row per CDR3 protein. The sample records some 150,000 distinct CDR3 sequences, 23% being singletons. The sample consisted of PBMCs. All receptors derive from a human donor in good health (CMV status not recorded). Some clones in this sample may be carry-over from other donors' samples.

This clonotype was seen only a few times. CDR3 sequence: CATSGWKWGDTEAFF. CDR3 nucleotides: TGTGCCACCAGTGGTTGGAAATGGGGAGATACAGAAGCTTTCTTT. The V and J genes are TRBV15 and TRBJ1-1; D is unresolved. The CDR3 sequence is 15 residues long. The V gene lost 6 bases and the J gene lost 8 bases, with 22 bases spanning the gap. The germline gives CDR1 LNHNV, CDR2 YYDKDF (reference sequence).

The chain recombines TRBV30 with TRBJ2-7; D is unclear. With 4 bases removed from V and 0 bases from J, the gap between germline ends came to 13 bases. Germline V gene lookup returns CDR1 GTSNPN and CDR2 SVGIG (reference sequence). CDR3 length: 14 residues. The CDR3 here is CAWKAVARSYEQYF. CDR3 DNA: TGTGCCTGGAAGGCAGTCGCGCGCTCCTACGAGCAGTACTTC.

Many counts were recorded for this clonotype. This chain uses TRBV7-2 with TRBJ2-7; 8 nucleotides agree with TRBD1. Germline loops: CDR1 SGHTA, CDR2 FQGNSA. V shed 4 bases, J shed 3 bases, and the junction held 8 bases outside the gene matches. The CDR3 covers 15 residues. For the CDR3, the DNA is TGTGCCAGCAGCTCTTATGGACAGGGCCTCTACGAGCAGTACTTC. This gives the protein CASSSYGQGLYEQYF.

This clonotype has a count of ten or more. V gene TRBV7-9 combines with J gene TRBJ2-7; 14 nucleotides align to TRBD2. CDR3 length: 18 amino acids. The germline CDR1 and CDR2 sequences are SEHNR and FQNEAQ (reference sequence). V lost 5 bases and J lost 6; bases outside the gene matches: 15. The CDR3 bases are TGTGCCAGCAGCATGGGACTAGCGGGGGTCTCCTCTGGGGTCGAGCAGTACTTC. Translating gives CASSMGLAGVSSGVEQYF.

The sample holds a few counts of this clonotype. V and J are TRBV7-2 and TRBJ1-6; D remains unclear. Germline values: CDR1 SGHTA, CDR2 FQGNSA. There are 15 residues in the CDR3. Trimming removed 1 base at V and 7 bases at J, with 11 bases between. The CDR3 reads CASSLGQASNSPLHF. The DNA of the CDR3 is TGTGCCAGCAGCTTAGGGCAGGCCTCAAATTCACCCCTCCACTTT.

This clonotype was seen a few times. DNA of the CDR3: TGTGCTAGTGCCTGGGACGGCCCGAACACTGAAGCTTTCTTT. Protein product: CASAWDGPNTEAFF. The chain joins TRBV12-5 to TRBJ1-1, with D perhaps TRBD1 (5 bases). The CDR3 is made up of 14 amino acids. V was cut by 7 bases and J by 1 base, with 13 bases left in between. The germline CDR1 and CDR2 sequences are LGHNT and FRNRAP.

J is TRBJ1-1 and V is TRBV2; D is possibly TRBD1 (5 bases). V was trimmed by 6 bases and J by 0 bases, leaving 8 bases between them. Germline values: CDR1 SNHLY, CDR2 FYNNEI. The CDR3 contains 13 residues. CDR3 in DNA: TGTGCCAGCAGGGGGACGTTGAACACTGAAGCTTTCTTT. This gives the protein CASRGTLNTEAFF.

A note on this clonotype: One end of the junction fails to match germline, which may point to a read error. This chain joins TRBV28 and TRBJ2-3; TRBD2 matches 14 bases. Looked up from germline, CDR1 is MDHEN and CDR2 is SYDVKM. The CDR3 is made up of 18 amino acids. The CDR3 loop is CASSTERLAGGFTDTLYF. As DNA, the CDR3 is TGTGCCAGCAGTACCGAGCGACTAGCGGGAGGGTTCACAGATACGCTGTATTTT.